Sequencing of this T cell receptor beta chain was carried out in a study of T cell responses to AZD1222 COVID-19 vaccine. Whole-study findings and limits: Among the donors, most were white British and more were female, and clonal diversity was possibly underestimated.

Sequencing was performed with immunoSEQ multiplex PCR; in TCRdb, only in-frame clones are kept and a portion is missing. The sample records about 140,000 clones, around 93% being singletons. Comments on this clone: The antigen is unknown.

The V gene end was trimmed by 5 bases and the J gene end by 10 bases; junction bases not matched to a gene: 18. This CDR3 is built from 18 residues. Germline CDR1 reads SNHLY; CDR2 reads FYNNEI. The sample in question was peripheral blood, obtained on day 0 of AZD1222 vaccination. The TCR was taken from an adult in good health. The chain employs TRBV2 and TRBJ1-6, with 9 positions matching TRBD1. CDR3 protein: CASSKLGADRGRSSPLHF. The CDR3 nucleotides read TGTGCCAGCAGTAAACTGGGGGCCGACAGGGGGAGATCCTCACCCCTCCACTTT.